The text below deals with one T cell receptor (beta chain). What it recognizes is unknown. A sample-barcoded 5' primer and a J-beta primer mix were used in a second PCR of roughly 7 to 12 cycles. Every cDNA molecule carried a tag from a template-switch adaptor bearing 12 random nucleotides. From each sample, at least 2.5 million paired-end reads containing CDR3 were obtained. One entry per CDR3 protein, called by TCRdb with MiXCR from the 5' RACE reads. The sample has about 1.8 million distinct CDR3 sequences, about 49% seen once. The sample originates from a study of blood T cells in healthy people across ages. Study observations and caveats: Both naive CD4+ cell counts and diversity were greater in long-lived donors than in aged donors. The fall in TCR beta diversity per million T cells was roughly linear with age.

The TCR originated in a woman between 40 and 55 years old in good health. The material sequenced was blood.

Here the CDR3 reads CASRMGQSISGANVLTF. CDR3 nucleotides: TGTGCCAGCAGGATGGGACAGTCAATTTCTGGGGCCAACGTCCTGACTTTC. This rearrangement joins TRBV3-1 to TRBJ2-6; the match to TRBD1 covers 7 bases. V shed 6 bases, J shed 1 base, and the junction held 9 bases outside the gene matches. CDR3 size: 17 residues. Germline CDR1 LGHDT, CDR2 YNNKEL (reference sequence).